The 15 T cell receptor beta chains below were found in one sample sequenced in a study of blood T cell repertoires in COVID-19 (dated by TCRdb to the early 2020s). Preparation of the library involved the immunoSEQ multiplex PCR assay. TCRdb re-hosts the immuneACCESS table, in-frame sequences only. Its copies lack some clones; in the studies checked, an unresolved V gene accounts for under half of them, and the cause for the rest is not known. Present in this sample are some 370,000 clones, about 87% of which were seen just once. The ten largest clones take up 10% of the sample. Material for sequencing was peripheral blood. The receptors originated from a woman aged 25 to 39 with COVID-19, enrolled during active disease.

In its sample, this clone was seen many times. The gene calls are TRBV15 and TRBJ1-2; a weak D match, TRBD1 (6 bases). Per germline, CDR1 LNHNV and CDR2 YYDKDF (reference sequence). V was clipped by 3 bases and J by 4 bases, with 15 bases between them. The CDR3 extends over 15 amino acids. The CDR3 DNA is TGTGCCACCAGCAGCCCCGCAGGGGCCGTCTATGGCTACACCTTC. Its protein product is CATSSPAGAVYGYTF.

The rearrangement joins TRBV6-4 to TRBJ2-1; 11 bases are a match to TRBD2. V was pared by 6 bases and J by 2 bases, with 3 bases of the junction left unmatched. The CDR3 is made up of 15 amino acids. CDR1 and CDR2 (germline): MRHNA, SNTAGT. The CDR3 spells CASSPLAGAYNEQFF. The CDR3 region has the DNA TGTGCCAGCAGCCCACTAGCGGGAGCCTACAATGAGCAGTTCTTC.

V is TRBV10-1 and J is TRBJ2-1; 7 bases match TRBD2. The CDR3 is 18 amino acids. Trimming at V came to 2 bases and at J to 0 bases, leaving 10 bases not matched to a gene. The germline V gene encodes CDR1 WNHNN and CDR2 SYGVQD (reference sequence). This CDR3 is CASSERGLAESSYNEQFF. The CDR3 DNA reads TGCGCCAGCAGTGAGAGGGGTCTAGCGGAGAGCTCCTACAATGAGCAGTTCTTC.

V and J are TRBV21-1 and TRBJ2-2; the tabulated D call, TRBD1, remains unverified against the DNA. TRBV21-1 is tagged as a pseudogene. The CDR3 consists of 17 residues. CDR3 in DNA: TGTGCCAGCAGCAAATCAATGGACAGGGGCGACACCGGGGAGCTGTTTTTT. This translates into CASSKSMDRGDTGELFF.

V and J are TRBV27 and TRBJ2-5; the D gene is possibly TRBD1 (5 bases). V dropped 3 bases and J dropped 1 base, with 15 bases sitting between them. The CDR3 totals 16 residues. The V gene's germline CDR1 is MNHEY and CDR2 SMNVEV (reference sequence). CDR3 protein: CASSFLGHQGQETQYF. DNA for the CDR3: TGTGCCAGCAGTTTCCTAGGACATCAAGGCCAAGAGACCCAGTACTTC.

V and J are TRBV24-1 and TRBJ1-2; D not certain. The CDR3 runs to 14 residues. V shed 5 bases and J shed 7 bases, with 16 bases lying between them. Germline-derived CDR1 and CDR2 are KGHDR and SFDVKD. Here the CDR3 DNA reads TGTGCCACCAGTGGTGAGGGCGCGCATGGTGGCTACACCTTC. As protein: CATSGEGAHGGYTF.

The DNA for the CDR3 is TGTGCCAGTAGTTTCCGAGGGAGGGCTACTAATGAAAAACTGTTTTTT. Protein sequence: CASSFRGRATNEKLFF. The chain is built from TRBV19 and TRBJ1-4, with D uncertain. V was trimmed by 5 bases and J by 2 bases, leaving 15 bases between them. The CDR3 runs 16 residues. From germline, CDR1 is LNHDA and CDR2 SQIVND (reference sequence).

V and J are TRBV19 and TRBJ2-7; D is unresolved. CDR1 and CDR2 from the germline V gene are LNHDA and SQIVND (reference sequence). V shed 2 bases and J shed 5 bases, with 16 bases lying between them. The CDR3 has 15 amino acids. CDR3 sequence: CASSISSALHDEQYF. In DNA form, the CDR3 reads TGTGCCAGTAGTATATCCAGCGCCCTTCACGACGAGCAGTACTTC.

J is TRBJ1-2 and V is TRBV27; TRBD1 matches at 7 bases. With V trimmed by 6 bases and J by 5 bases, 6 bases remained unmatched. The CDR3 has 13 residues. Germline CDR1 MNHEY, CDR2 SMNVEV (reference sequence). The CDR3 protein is CASRSQGEYGYTF. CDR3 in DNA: TGTGCCAGCAGATCCCAGGGGGAGTATGGCTACACCTTC.

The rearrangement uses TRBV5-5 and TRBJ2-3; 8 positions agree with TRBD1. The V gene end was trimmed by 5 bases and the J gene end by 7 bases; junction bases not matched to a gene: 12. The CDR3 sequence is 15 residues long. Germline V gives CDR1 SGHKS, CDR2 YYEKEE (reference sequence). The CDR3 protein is CASRTPGQVYNTQYF. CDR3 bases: TGTGCCAGCAGGACTCCGGGACAGGTTTACAATACGCAGTATTTT.

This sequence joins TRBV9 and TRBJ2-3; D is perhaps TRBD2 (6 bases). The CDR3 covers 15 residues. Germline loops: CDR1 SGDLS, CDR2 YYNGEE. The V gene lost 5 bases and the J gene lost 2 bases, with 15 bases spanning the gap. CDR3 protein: CASRKEGGLTDTQYF. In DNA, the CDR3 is TGTGCCAGCAGGAAAGAGGGAGGCCTCACAGATACGCAGTATTTT.

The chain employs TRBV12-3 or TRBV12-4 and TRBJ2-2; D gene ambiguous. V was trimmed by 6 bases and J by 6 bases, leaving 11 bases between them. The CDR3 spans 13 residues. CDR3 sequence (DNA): TGTGCCAGCAGCTCGGTCCAGGCCGGGGAGCTGTTTTTT. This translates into CASSSVQAGELFF.

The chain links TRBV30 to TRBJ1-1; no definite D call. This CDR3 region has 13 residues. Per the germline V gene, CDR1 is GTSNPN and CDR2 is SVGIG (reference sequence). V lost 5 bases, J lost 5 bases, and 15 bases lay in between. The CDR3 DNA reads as TGTGCCTGGGCATGGGCGGGCAGTACTGAAGCTTTCTTT. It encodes CAWAWAGSTEAFF.

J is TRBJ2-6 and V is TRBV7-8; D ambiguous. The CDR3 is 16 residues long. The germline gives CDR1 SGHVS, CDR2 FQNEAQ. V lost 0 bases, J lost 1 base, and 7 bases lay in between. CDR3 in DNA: TGTGCCAGCAGCTTAGCGCCCCTATCTGGGGCCAACGTCCTGACTTTC. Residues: CASSLAPLSGANVLTF.

The chain's CDR3 is CASSPRLGALGEQFF. In nucleotides, the CDR3 is TGTGCCAGCAGCCCGAGACTAGGGGCCTTGGGTGAGCAGTTCTTC. The chain uses TRBV9 and TRBJ2-1; D is possibly TRBD2 (6 bases). The CDR3 sequence is 15 residues long. Germline-derived CDR1 and CDR2 are SGDLS and YYNGEE. V was clipped by 4 bases and J by 9 bases, with 20 bases between them. The whole variable domain, filled in from reference TRBV9 and TRBJ2-1, reads DSGVTQTPKHLITATGQRVTLRCSPRSGDLSVYWYQQSLDQGLQFLIQYYNGEERAKGNILERFSAQQFPDLHSELNLSSLELGDSALYFCASSPRLGALGEQFFGPGTRLTVL.